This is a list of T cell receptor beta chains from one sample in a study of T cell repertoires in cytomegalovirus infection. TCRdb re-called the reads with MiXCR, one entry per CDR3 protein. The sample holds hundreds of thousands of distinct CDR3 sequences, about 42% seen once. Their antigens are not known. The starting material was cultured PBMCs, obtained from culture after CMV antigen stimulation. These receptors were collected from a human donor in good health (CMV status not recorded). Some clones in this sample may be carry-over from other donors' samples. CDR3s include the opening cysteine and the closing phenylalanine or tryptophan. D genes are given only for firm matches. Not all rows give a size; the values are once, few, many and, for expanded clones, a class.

CDR3nt: TGTGCCAGCAGCTTATCAGGGGGAGTCTCCTACGAGCAGTACTTC
CDR3aa: CASSLSGGVSYEQYF
j_gene: TRBJ2-7
v_gene: TRBV7-2
d_gene: TRBD1
abundance: many

CDR3nt: TGTGCCAGCAGTTTAGAGGCCGTTGCCTCCTACGAGCAGTACTTC
CDR3aa: CASSLEAVASYEQYF
j_gene: TRBJ2-7
v_gene: TRBV27
d_gene: NA
abundance: NA

CDR3nt: TGTGCCAGCAGCTTACTGCGGGATCTTCCCTTC
CDR3aa: CASSLLRDLPF
j_gene: TRBJ1-2
v_gene: TRBV7-4
d_gene: NA
abundance: few

CDR3nt: TGTGCCAGCAGCCCCCGGTGGCGGGGGCTAACCTACGAGCAGTACTTC
CDR3aa: CASSPRWRGLTYEQYF
j_gene: TRBJ2-7
v_gene: TRBV7-8
d_gene: NA
abundance: NA

CDR3nt: TGTGCCATCAGTTACTCGCCGACAGGGGAGGCTTTCTTT
CDR3aa: CAISYSPTGEAFF
j_gene: TRBJ1-1
v_gene: TRBV6-6
d_gene: TRBD1
abundance: NA

CDR3nt: TGTGCCAGCAGTTCTCGGACAGGGCGAAGTGAAAAACTGTTTTTT
CDR3aa: CASSSRTGRSEKLFF
j_gene: TRBJ1-4
v_gene: TRBV28
d_gene: TRBD1
abundance: few

CDR3nt: TGTGCCAGCAGGACAGCCGGGACAGGGGTCACTGAAGCTTTCTTT
CDR3aa: CASRTAGTGVTEAFF
j_gene: TRBJ1-1
v_gene: TRBV6-1
d_gene: TRBD1
abundance: NA

CDR3nt: TGTGCCAGCAGCTTAAGTTTCAGCGAGCAGTACTTC
CDR3aa: CASSLSFSEQYF
j_gene: TRBJ2-7
v_gene: TRBV7-2
d_gene: NA
abundance: NA

CDR3nt: TGTGCCAGTAGTTCAAGACTAGCGGGAGGTACCGACGGGCAGTACTTC
CDR3aa: CASSSRLAGGTDGQYF
j_gene: TRBJ2-7
v_gene: TRBV19
d_gene: TRBD2
abundance: NA

CDR3nt: TGTGCCAGCAGCTTAGCCTCAGCCGTCGAGCAGTTCTTC
CDR3aa: CASSLASAVEQFF
j_gene: TRBJ2-1
v_gene: TRBV7-8
d_gene: NA
abundance: NA

CDR3nt: TGTGCCAGCAGTTTTGGACGGAGCTCCTACAATGAGCAGTTCTTC
CDR3aa: CASSFGRSSYNEQFF
j_gene: TRBJ2-1
v_gene: TRBV12-3/TRBV12-4
d_gene: NA
abundance: NA

CDR3nt: TGTGCCAGCAGCTTAGCCCAGGGTCTAGATACGCAGTATTTT
CDR3aa: CASSLAQGLDTQYF
j_gene: TRBJ2-3
v_gene: TRBV7-2
d_gene: NA
abundance: NA

CDR3nt: TGTGCCAGCAGCTTAACCCGGACAGGGAACACTGAAGCTTTCTTT
CDR3aa: CASSLTRTGNTEAFF
j_gene: TRBJ1-1
v_gene: TRBV7-6
d_gene: TRBD1
abundance: NA

CDR3nt: TGTGCTAGTGGCCTCCTGACTAGTGCCGCTACGCAGTATTTT
CDR3aa: CASGLLTSAATQYF
j_gene: TRBJ2-3
v_gene: TRBV12-5
d_gene: NA
abundance: few

CDR3nt: TGTGCCAGCAGCTTAGCGGCGGGAGAGGGCAATGAGCAGTTCTTC
CDR3aa: CASSLAAGEGNEQFF
j_gene: TRBJ2-1
v_gene: TRBV7-6
d_gene: TRBD2
abundance: NA

CDR3nt: TGTGCCAGCAGTGAATGGGGGGCAGGGGGAGTGTGGACCTTC
CDR3aa: CASSEWGAGGVWTF
j_gene: TRBJ1-2
v_gene: TRBV6-1
d_gene: TRBD1
abundance: NA

CDR3nt: TGTGCCACCCGGCGACAGACCCACCAAGAGACCCAGTACTTC
CDR3aa: CATRRQTHQETQYF
j_gene: TRBJ2-5
v_gene: TRBV6-2/TRBV6-3
d_gene: NA
abundance: NA

CDR3nt: TGTGCCAGCAGTTTTAGGGGCCCGGCCGGGGAGCTGTTTTTT
CDR3aa: CASSFRGPAGELFF
j_gene: TRBJ2-2
v_gene: TRBV27
d_gene: NA
abundance: once

CDR3nt: TGCGCCAGCAGCCACGTATTTGACGAGCAGTACTTC
CDR3aa: CASSHVFDEQYF
j_gene: TRBJ2-7
v_gene: TRBV4-1
d_gene: NA
abundance: few

CDR3nt: TGTGCCAGCAGCCAGACAGGGAAGTTGGAAAAACTGTTTTTT
CDR3aa: CASSQTGKLEKLFF
j_gene: TRBJ1-4
v_gene: TRBV7-3
d_gene: TRBD1
abundance: once